This entry is about one T cell receptor (beta chain). The target antigen is unknown. These data originate in a study of CD8+CD57+ T cells in acquired aplastic anemia. Whole-study context: DNA per sorted CD4+ or CD8+ sample ranged about 0.19 to 30 ug, averaging about 3.4 ug. Healthy donors had, on average, around 11 million reads for their CD4+ cells.

Broader study findings: Patients and controls shared under 35 CD8+ CDR3 sequences, highly expressed in patients.

Genomic DNA was employed as the template in profiling TCR beta VDJ and CDR3. TCRdb processed the reads anew with MiXCR; each CDR3 protein has one entry. The table lists about 180,000 distinct CDR3 sequences, around half of them singletons, with about 2.9% in the top ten. The CDR3 covers 12 residues. V lost 5 bases to trimming and J lost 12 bases, with 11 bases between them. Looked up from germline, CDR1 is LNHNV and CDR2 is YYDKDF (reference sequence). This rearrangement joins TRBV15 to TRBJ1-6; D ambiguous. This TCR came from a human donor in good health. Sequenced: sorted CD4+, CD8+, or CD8+CD57+ T cells (not recorded which) from PBMCs. In nucleotides, the CDR3 is TGTGCCACCAGCGGACCCCGGTTACCCCTCCACTTT. It yields the protein CATSGPRLPLHF.